Only a few counts were recorded for the clone carrying this T cell receptor beta chain. No antigen is known for it. The sample originates from a study of cytomegalovirus exposure and HLA in healthy donors. Use of 60 Vbeta and 13 Jbeta primers characterized the PCR. Sequenced by immunoSEQ multiplex PCR; TCRdb stores in-frame clones only, minus some. The sample has about 130,000 clones; about 79% are singletons. Study observations and caveats: There were 150 to 200 TCR beta chains listed as cytomegalovirus-associated.

The V and J ends lost 5 bases and 3 bases, in that order; junction bases with no gene match: 6. There are 14 residues in the CDR3. Germline CDR1 is SEHNR and CDR2 is FQNEAQ (reference sequence). While unrecorded immune exposures were likely, the donors were nominally healthy when sampled. The TCR comes from a man aged 18 to 29 in good health and CMV-seronegative. The chain is built from TRBV7-9 and TRBJ1-1, with TRBD1 identical over 7 bases. The source material was PBMCs. The CDR3 is CASSPTTGYTEAFF. The CDR3 region has the DNA TGTGCCAGCAGCCCCACGACAGGGTACACTGAAGCTTTCTTT.